This T cell receptor (beta chain) was profiled in a study of T cells in Graves' hyperthyroidism and ophthalmopathy. The CDR3 regions of TCR beta were amplified from RNA transcripts. Primed by the HTBI set, a first-round RT-PCR was run on the TCR CDR3. In TCRdb, the multiplex PCR reads were re-called with MiXCR into one record per CDR3 protein. Here the sample spans fewer than 750,000 distinct CDR3 sequences, 40% to 55% being singletons. CDR3 length: 13 amino acids. Trimming cost V 8 bases and J 4 bases, with 12 bases left between them. Germline V gives CDR1 SQVTM, CDR2 ANQGSEA. The rearrangement uses TRBV29-1 and TRBJ1-6, with D maybe TRBD1 (6 bases). Input material: peripheral blood or thyroid tissue (not recorded which). This receptor was identified in a woman aged 18-35 years with Graves' hyperthyroidism. CDR3 bases: TGCAGCTCCCAGGGGACTTATAATTCACCCCTCCACTTT. Translation gives CSSQGTYNSPLHF.